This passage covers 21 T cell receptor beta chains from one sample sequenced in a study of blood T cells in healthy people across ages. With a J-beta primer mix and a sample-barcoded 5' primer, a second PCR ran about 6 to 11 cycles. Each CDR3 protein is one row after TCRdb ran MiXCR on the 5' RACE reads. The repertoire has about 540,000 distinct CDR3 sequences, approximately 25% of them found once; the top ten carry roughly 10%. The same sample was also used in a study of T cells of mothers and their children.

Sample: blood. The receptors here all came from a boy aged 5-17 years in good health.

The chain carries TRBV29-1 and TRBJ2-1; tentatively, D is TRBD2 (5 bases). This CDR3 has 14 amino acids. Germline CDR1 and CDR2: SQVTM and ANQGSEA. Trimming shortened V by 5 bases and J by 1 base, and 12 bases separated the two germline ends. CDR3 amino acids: CSVLGGSSYNEQFF. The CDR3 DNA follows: TGCAGCGTTTTAGGTGGGAGTTCCTACAATGAGCAGTTCTTC.

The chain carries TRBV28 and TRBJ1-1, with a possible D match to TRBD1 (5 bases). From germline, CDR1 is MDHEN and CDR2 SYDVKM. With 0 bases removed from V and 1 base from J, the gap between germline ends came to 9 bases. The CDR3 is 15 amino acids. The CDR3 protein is CASSLWRGSNTEAFF. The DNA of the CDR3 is TGTGCCAGCAGTTTATGGAGGGGATCGAACACTGAAGCTTTCTTT. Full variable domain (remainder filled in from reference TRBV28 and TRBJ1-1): DVKVTQSSRYLVKRTGEKVFLECVQDMDHENMFWYRQDPGLGLRLIYFSYDVKMKEKGDIPEGYSVSREKKERFSLILESASTNQTSMYLCASSLWRGSNTEAFFGQGTRLTVV.

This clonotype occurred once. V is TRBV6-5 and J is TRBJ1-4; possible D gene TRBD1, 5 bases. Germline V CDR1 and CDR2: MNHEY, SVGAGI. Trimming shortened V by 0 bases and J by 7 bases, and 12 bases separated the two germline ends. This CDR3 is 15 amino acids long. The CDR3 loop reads CASSYSRGRGEKLFF. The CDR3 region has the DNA TGTGCCAGCAGTTACTCGCGGGGGAGGGGTGAAAAACTGTTTTTT.

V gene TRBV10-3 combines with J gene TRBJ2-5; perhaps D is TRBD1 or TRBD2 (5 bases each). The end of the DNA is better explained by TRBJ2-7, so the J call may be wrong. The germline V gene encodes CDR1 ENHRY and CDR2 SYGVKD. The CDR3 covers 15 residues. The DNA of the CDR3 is TGTGCCATCAGTGAGTCTAGGGGACCCTCCTACGAGCAGTACTTC. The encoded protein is CAISESRGPSYEQYF.

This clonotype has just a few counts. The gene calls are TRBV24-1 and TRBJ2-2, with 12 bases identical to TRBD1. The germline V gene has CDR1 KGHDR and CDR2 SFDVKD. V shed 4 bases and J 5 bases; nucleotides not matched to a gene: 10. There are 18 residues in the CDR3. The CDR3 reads CATSDPRDRGPGTGELFF. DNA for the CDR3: TGTGCCACCAGTGACCCCAGGGACAGGGGGCCGGGTACCGGGGAGCTGTTTTTT.

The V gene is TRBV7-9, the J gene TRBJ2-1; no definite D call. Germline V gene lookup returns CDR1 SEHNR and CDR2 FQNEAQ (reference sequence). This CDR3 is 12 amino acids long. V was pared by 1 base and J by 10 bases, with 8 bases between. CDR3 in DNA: TGTGCCAGCAGCTTAGGTTTGAGGGAGCAGTTCTTC. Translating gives CASSLGLREQFF.

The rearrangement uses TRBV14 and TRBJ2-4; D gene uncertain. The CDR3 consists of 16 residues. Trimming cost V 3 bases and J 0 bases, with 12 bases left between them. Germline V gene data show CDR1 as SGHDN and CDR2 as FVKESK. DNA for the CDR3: TGTGCCAGCAGCCACATGGAAAGTCTAGCCAAAAACATTCAGTACTTC. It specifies CASSHMESLAKNIQYF.

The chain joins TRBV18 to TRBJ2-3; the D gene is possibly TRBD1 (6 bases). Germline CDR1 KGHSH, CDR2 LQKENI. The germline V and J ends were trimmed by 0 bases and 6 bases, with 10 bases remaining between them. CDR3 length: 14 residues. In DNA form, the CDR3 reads TGTGCCAGCTCACCACCGGCAGGGGATGATACGCAGTATTTT. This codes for CASSPPAGDDTQYF.

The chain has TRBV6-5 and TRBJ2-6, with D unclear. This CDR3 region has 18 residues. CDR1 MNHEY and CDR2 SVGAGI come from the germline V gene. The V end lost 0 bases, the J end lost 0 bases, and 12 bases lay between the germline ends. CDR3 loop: CASSYSGREVSGANVLTF. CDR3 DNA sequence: TGTGCCAGCAGTTACTCCGGGCGAGAGGTCTCTGGGGCCAACGTCCTGACTTTC.

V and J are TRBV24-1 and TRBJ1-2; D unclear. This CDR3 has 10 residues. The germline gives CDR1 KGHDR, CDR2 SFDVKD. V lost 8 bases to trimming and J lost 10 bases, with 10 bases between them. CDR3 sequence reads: CATKNDDYTF. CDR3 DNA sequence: TGTGCCACCAAAAATGATGACTACACCTTC.

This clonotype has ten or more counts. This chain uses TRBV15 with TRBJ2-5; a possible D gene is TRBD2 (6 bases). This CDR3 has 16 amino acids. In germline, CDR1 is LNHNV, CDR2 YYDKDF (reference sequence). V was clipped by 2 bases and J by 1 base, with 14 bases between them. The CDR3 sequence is CATSRFLAGRQETQYF. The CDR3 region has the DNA TGTGCCACCAGCAGATTCCTTGCGGGGCGCCAAGAGACCCAGTACTTC.

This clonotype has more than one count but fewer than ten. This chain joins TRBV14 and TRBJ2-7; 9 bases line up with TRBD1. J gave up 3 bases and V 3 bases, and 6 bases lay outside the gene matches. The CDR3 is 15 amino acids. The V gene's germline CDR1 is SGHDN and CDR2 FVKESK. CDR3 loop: CASSQLGQGNYEQYF. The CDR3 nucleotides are TGTGCCAGCAGCCAGTTGGGACAGGGTAACTACGAGCAGTACTTC.

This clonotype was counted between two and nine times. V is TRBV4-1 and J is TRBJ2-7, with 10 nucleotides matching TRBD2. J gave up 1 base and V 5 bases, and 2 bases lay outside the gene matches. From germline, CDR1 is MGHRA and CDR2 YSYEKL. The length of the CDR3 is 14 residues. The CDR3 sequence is CASSTTSGSYEQYF. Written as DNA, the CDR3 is TGCGCCAGCAGCACGACTAGCGGGTCCTACGAGCAGTACTTC.

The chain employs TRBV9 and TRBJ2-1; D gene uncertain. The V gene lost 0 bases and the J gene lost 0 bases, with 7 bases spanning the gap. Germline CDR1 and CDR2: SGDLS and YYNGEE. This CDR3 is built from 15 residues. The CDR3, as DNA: TGTGCCAGCAGCGTAGGACGCAGCTCCTACAATGAGCAGTTCTTC. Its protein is CASSVGRSSYNEQFF.

CDR3 sequence (DNA): TGTGCCAGCAGTCCTACCGACGGATACAATGAGCAGTTCTTC. As protein: CASSPTDGYNEQFF. The chain carries TRBV6-5 and TRBJ2-1, with D unresolved. The CDR3 has 14 residues. The germline gives CDR1 MNHEY, CDR2 SVGAGI. With 5 bases removed from V and 4 bases from J, the gap between germline ends came to 12 bases.

The CDR3 loop is CASSFGLAVSYEQYF. Here the CDR3 DNA reads TGTGCCAGCAGCTTCGGACTAGCGGTATCCTACGAGCAGTACTTC. This rearrangement joins TRBV5-5 to TRBJ2-7; 10 nucleotides align to TRBD2. The junction had 3 bases not matched to a gene; V was cut back by 2 bases and J by 1 base. The germline V gene has CDR1 SGHKS and CDR2 YYEKEE (reference sequence). The CDR3 is made up of 15 amino acids.

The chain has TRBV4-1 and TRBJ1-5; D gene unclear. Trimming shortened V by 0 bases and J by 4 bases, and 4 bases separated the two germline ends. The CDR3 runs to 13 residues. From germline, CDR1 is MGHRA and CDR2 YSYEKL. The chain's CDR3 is CASSQESNQPQHF. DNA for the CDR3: TGCGCCAGCAGCCAAGAGTCGAATCAGCCCCAGCATTTT.

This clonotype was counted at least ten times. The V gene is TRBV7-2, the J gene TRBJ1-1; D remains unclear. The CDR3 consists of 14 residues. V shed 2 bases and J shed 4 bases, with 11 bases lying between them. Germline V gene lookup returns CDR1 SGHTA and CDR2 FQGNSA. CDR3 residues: CASSLTERGTEAFF. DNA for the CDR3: TGTGCCAGCAGCTTAACGGAGCGAGGCACTGAAGCTTTCTTT. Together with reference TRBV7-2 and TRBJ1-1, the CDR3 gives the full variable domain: GAGVSQSPSNKVTEKGKDVELRCDPISGHTALYWYRQSLGQGLEFLIYFQGNSAPDKSGLPSDRFSAERTGGSVSTLTIQRTQQEDSAVYLCASSLTERGTEAFFGQGTRLTVV.

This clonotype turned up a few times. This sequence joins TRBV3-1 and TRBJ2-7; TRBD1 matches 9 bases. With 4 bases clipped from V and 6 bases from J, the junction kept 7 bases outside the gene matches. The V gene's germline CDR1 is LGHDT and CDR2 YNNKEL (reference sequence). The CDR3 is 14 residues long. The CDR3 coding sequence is TGTGCCAGCAGCCCGCGGACAGGGGAGGCCGAGCAGTACTTC. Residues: CASSPRTGEAEQYF.

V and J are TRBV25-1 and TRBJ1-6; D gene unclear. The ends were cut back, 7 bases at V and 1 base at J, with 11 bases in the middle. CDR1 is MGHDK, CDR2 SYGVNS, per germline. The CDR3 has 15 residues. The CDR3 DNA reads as TGTGCCAGCACCTCGGACGGATCCTATAATTCACCCCTCCACTTT. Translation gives CASTSDGSYNSPLHF.

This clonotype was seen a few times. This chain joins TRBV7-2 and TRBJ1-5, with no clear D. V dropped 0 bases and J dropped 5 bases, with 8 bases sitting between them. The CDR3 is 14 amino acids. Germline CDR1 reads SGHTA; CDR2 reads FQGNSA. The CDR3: CASSLAWADQPQHF. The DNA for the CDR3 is TGTGCCAGCAGCTTAGCGTGGGCCGATCAGCCCCAGCATTTT.